This T cell receptor (beta chain) appears in the sequencing data of a study of shared clonotypes between healthy human individuals. Sequenced by immunoSEQ multiplex PCR; TCRdb stores in-frame clones only, minus some. The sample contains about 2 million clones, 90% to 95% of which appear only once. Sequencing was carried out using naive CD4+ T cells sorted from blood. Indicated subset: CD45RA+ positively selected. The clonotype was recovered from a man younger than 35 in good health.

CDR3 DNA sequence: TGTGCCAGCAGTCCAGTTATAGTAGGCGTGAACACTGAAGCTTTCTTT. The encoded protein is CASSPVIVGVNTEAFF. The chain carries TRBV7-9 and TRBJ1-1; no definite D call. The CDR3 spans 16 residues. Germline CDR1 and CDR2: SEHNR and FQNEAQ (reference sequence). The germline V and J ends were trimmed by 6 bases and 0 bases, with 17 bases remaining between them.